Listed below are T cell receptor beta chains from one sample, sequenced in a study of Graves' ophthalmopathy and Graves' hyperthyroidism. TCRdb used MiXCR to reprocess the multiplex PCR reads, holding one entry per CDR3 protein. The sample consists of 30,000 to 50,000 distinct CDR3 sequences, 50% of them appearing once. Input material: peripheral blood. These receptors came from an adult woman with stable Graves' hyperthyroidism. Both conserved end residues are part of each CDR3. Fields, in order: V gene, D gene, clone size, J gene, CDR3 DNA, CDR3 protein. The D gene is left open where the match is weak. A clone size is listed for some rows: how often the clone was seen (once, few, many), or a class if it is expanded.

V gene: TRBV29-1
D gene: .
clone size: many
J gene: TRBJ2-2
CDR3 DNA: TGCAGCGCCGCCACGCCACGGGGGACCGGGGAGCTGTTTTTT
CDR3 protein: CSAATPRGTGELFF

V gene: TRBV29-1
D gene: TRBD1
clone size: .
J gene: TRBJ2-5
CDR3 DNA: TGCAGCCCCGGGACAGGGGAGGAGACCCAGTACTTC
CDR3 protein: CSPGTGEETQYF

V gene: TRBV28
D gene: .
clone size: .
J gene: TRBJ1-5
CDR3 DNA: TGTGCCAGCAGTGGGGGAGGGAATCAGCCCCAGCATTTT
CDR3 protein: CASSGGGNQPQHF

V gene: TRBV6-5
D gene: .
clone size: .
J gene: TRBJ2-5
CDR3 DNA: TGTGCCAGCAGTTACTCGAGACAGCTGTCCTCGGTGACCCAGTACTTC
CDR3 protein: CASSYSRQLSSVTQYF

V gene: TRBV20-1
D gene: TRBD1
clone size: few
J gene: TRBJ1-2
CDR3 DNA: TGCAGTGCCCCCAACACGGACAGGGGGCGAGACTATGGCTACACCTTC
CDR3 protein: CSAPNTDRGRDYGYTF

V gene: TRBV11-3
D gene: TRBD2
clone size: .
J gene: TRBJ2-5
CDR3 DNA: TGTGCCAGCAGCTTAGTCTGGGGGGGGCAAGAGACCCAGTACTTC
CDR3 protein: CASSLVWGGQETQYF

V gene: TRBV10-2
D gene: .
clone size: .
J gene: TRBJ1-5
CDR3 DNA: TGCGCCAGCAGAGGCGAGACATCGAGGGATCAGCCCCAGCATTTT
CDR3 protein: CASRGETSRDQPQHF

V gene: TRBV13
D gene: .
clone size: many
J gene: TRBJ1-4
CDR3 DNA: TGTGCCAGCAGCCAGGGACCCGAAGAAAAACTGTTTTTT
CDR3 protein: CASSQGPEEKLFF

V gene: TRBV6-6
D gene: TRBD1
clone size: few
J gene: TRBJ2-3
CDR3 DNA: TGTGCCAGCAGTTGGAACAGGGGGGCAGATACGCAGTATTTT
CDR3 protein: CASSWNRGADTQYF

V gene: TRBV20-1
D gene: .
clone size: many
J gene: TRBJ2-7
CDR3 DNA: TGCAGTGCCCTACGGGGGACATACTCCTACGAGCAGTACTTC
CDR3 protein: CSALRGTYSYEQYF

V gene: TRBV25-1
D gene: .
clone size: .
J gene: TRBJ2-7
CDR3 DNA: TGTGCCAGCAGTGTGCAGGGCCGGTACGAGCAGTACTTC
CDR3 protein: CASSVQGRYEQYF

V gene: TRBV7-7
D gene: TRBD2
clone size: many
J gene: TRBJ2-7
CDR3 DNA: TGTGCTAGCAGCATCTCTAGCGGGAGTGCACGATTCTACGAGCAGTACTTC
CDR3 protein: CASSISSGSARFYEQYF

V gene: TRBV2
D gene: .
clone size: .
J gene: TRBJ1-2
CDR3 DNA: TGTGCCAGCAGTGGTTGGGGAGATGGCTACACCTTC
CDR3 protein: CASSGWGDGYTF

V gene: TRBV9
D gene: TRBD2
clone size: few
J gene: TRBJ2-2
CDR3 DNA: TGTGCCAGCAGCTTTCCGACTAGCGGGAGTGTAGCCGGGGAGCTGTTTTTT
CDR3 protein: CASSFPTSGSVAGELFF

V gene: TRBV7-9
D gene: TRBD1
clone size: medium-sized
J gene: TRBJ2-2
CDR3 DNA: TGTGCCAGCAGCTCTGTTGCAGGGGGCCCGAACACCGGGGAGCTGTTTTTT
CDR3 protein: CASSSVAGGPNTGELFF

V gene: TRBV29-1
D gene: TRBD1
clone size: medium-sized
J gene: TRBJ2-7
CDR3 DNA: TGCAGCGTGATGGGACAGGGGTTCAACGAGCAGTACTTC
CDR3 protein: CSVMGQGFNEQYF

V gene: TRBV24-1
D gene: .
clone size: medium-sized
J gene: TRBJ1-5
CDR3 DNA: TGTGCCACCAGTGATTCTGATCAGCCCCAGCATTTT
CDR3 protein: CATSDSDQPQHF

V gene: TRBV12-3/TRBV12-4
D gene: TRBD1
clone size: many
J gene: TRBJ2-2
CDR3 DNA: TGTGCCAGCAACCTCCTAGGGACAGCGAACACCGGGGAGCTGTTTTTT
CDR3 protein: CASNLLGTANTGELFF

V gene: TRBV28
D gene: .
clone size: many
J gene: TRBJ2-5
CDR3 DNA: TGTGCCAGCAGTTTTGGGGGGCAAGAGACCCAGTACTTC
CDR3 protein: CASSFGGQETQYF

V gene: TRBV2
D gene: TRBD2
clone size: .
J gene: TRBJ2-6
CDR3 DNA: TGTGCCAGCAGACCTAGCGGGATAGGTTTCGTCCTGACTTTC
CDR3 protein: CASRPSGIGFVLTF

V gene: TRBV5-1
D gene: .
clone size: once
J gene: TRBJ1-1
CDR3 DNA: TGCGCCAGCACTCTCTCCGGGGGGAACACTGAAGTTTTCTTT
CDR3 protein: CASTLSGGNTEVFF

V gene: TRBV29-1
D gene: .
clone size: .
J gene: TRBJ1-1
CDR3 DNA: TGCAGCAGCGCAGGACTCATGAACACTGAAGCTTTCTTT
CDR3 protein: CSSAGLMNTEAFF

V gene: TRBV11-2
D gene: TRBD1
clone size: .
J gene: TRBJ2-7
CDR3 DNA: TGTGCCAGCGGACAGGGGGCCGTCTACGAGCAGTACTTC
CDR3 protein: CASGQGAVYEQYF

V gene: TRBV10-3
D gene: .
clone size: .
J gene: TRBJ1-6
CDR3 DNA: TGTGCCAGCCAAGACAAGGATGGATCACCCCTCCACTTT
CDR3 protein: CASQDKDGSPLHF

V gene: TRBV28
D gene: TRBD2
clone size: few
J gene: TRBJ2-5
CDR3 DNA: TGTGCCAGCAGTCGCGGGAGGGAGACCCAGTACTTC
CDR3 protein: CASSRGRETQYF

V gene: TRBV9
D gene: .
clone size: .
J gene: TRBJ2-2
CDR3 DNA: TGTGCCAGCTCGCCAGCGAACACCGGGGAGCTGTTTTTT
CDR3 protein: CASSPANTGELFF

V gene: TRBV4-1
D gene: TRBD1
clone size: many
J gene: TRBJ1-2
CDR3 DNA: TGCGCCAGCAGCCGCGGACAGGATTATAACTATGGCTACACCTTC
CDR3 protein: CASSRGQDYNYGYTF

V gene: TRBV5-6
D gene: .
clone size: many
J gene: TRBJ1-2
CDR3 DNA: TGTGCCAGCATCCCTGGAGGACAAATAAACTATGGCTACACCTTC
CDR3 protein: CASIPGGQINYGYTF

V gene: TRBV4-1
D gene: TRBD2
clone size: .
J gene: TRBJ2-7
CDR3 DNA: TGCGCCAGCAGTCAAGGACTAGCGGGTCCCTCCTACGAGCAGTACTTC
CDR3 protein: CASSQGLAGPSYEQYF

V gene: TRBV20-1
D gene: TRBD1
clone size: once
J gene: TRBJ2-7
CDR3 DNA: TGCAGTGCTAGAGTTCCCGGGACAGGCTCCTACGAGCAGTACTTC
CDR3 protein: CSARVPGTGSYEQYF

V gene: TRBV20-1
D gene: TRBD1
clone size: once
J gene: TRBJ1-1
CDR3 DNA: TGCAGTGCTCGAGGGGGGGGACAGCTGAACACTGAAGCTTTCTTT
CDR3 protein: CSARGGGQLNTEAFF

V gene: TRBV13
D gene: TRBD1
clone size: .
J gene: TRBJ2-7
CDR3 DNA: TGTGCCAGCAGCCCGGACAGGCCAGCTTCTTACGAGCAGTACTTC
CDR3 protein: CASSPDRPASYEQYF

V gene: TRBV4-2
D gene: TRBD1
clone size: .
J gene: TRBJ2-7
CDR3 DNA: TGTGCCAGCGCACACAGACAGGGATCCCACGAGCAGTACTTC
CDR3 protein: CASAHRQGSHEQYF

V gene: TRBV6-5
D gene: .
clone size: many
J gene: TRBJ2-7
CDR3 DNA: TGTGCCAGCAGTCGCCAACTGGGGGAGCAGTACTTC
CDR3 protein: CASSRQLGEQYF

V gene: TRBV12-3/TRBV12-4
D gene: .
clone size: medium-sized
J gene: TRBJ2-7
CDR3 DNA: TGTGCCAGCAGTTTTGGGGGATCAGGGGAGCAGTACTTC
CDR3 protein: CASSFGGSGEQYF

V gene: TRBV9
D gene: .
clone size: many
J gene: TRBJ2-7
CDR3 DNA: TGTGCCAGCAGCGTAGTAGAGCAGGGCGAGCAGTACTTC
CDR3 protein: CASSVVEQGEQYF

V gene: TRBV6-5
D gene: .
clone size: many
J gene: TRBJ1-1
CDR3 DNA: TGTGCCAGCAGTTACAATACAAACACTGAAGCTTTCTTT
CDR3 protein: CASSYNTNTEAFF

V gene: TRBV5-1
D gene: .
clone size: many
J gene: TRBJ2-7
CDR3 DNA: TGCGCCAGCAGTCGGATGAGAGTAGGGGCCTACGAGCAGTACTTC
CDR3 protein: CASSRMRVGAYEQYF

V gene: TRBV5-8
D gene: TRBD1
clone size: many
J gene: TRBJ1-1
CDR3 DNA: TGTGCCAGCAGCGATCGGACAGGGCATGAAGCTTTCTTT
CDR3 protein: CASSDRTGHEAFF

V gene: TRBV7-9
D gene: TRBD1
clone size: many
J gene: TRBJ2-3
CDR3 DNA: TGTGCCAGCAGCTCCGCTCAGGGGGCTGTAGATACGCAGTATTTT
CDR3 protein: CASSSAQGAVDTQYF

V gene: TRBV20-1
D gene: TRBD2
clone size: .
J gene: TRBJ2-7
CDR3 DNA: TGCAGTGCTATCGGGGGGGGGCTCTCCTACGAGCAGTACTTC
CDR3 protein: CSAIGGGLSYEQYF

V gene: TRBV2
D gene: TRBD1
clone size: many
J gene: TRBJ2-2
CDR3 DNA: TGTGCCAGCAAGCAAGGGACAGGGGGCACCACCGGGGAGCTGTTTTTT
CDR3 protein: CASKQGTGGTTGELFF

V gene: TRBV4-1
D gene: .
clone size: many
J gene: TRBJ2-3
CDR3 DNA: TGCGCCAGCACGCTACTAGCAGGCTCAGATACGCAGTATTTT
CDR3 protein: CASTLLAGSDTQYF